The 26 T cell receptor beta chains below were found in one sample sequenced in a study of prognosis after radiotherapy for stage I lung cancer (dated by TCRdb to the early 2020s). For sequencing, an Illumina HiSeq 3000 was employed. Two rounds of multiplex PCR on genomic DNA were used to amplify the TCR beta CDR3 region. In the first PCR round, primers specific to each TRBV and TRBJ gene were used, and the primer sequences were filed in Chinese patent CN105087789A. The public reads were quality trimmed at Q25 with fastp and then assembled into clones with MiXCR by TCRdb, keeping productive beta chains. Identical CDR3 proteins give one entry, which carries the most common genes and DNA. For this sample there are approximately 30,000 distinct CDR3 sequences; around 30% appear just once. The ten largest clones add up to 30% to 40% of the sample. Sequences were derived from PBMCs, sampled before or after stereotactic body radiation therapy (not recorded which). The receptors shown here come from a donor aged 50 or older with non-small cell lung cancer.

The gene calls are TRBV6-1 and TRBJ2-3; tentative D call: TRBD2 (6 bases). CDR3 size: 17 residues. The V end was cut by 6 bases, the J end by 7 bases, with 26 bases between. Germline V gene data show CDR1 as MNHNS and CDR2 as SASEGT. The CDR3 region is CASRRRRGNQPPYTQYF. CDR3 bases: TGTGCCAGCAGACGCAGGCGGGGTAATCAACCCCCATATACGCAGTATTTT.

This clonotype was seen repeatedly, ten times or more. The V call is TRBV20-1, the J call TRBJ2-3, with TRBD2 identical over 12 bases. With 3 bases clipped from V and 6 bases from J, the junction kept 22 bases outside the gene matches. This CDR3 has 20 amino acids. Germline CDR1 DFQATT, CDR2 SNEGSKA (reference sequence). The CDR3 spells CSASLPITSGRPHSVDTQYF. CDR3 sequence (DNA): TGCAGTGCTAGCCTACCGATAACTAGCGGGAGGCCCCACTCCGTGGATACGCAGTATTTT.

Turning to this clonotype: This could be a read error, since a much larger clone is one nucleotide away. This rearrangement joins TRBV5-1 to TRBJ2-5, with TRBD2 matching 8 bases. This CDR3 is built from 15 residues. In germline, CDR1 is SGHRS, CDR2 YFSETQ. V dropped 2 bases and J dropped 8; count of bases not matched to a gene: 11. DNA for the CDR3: TGCGCCAGCAGCTTCTCCGGGACTAGTGGGGATACCCAGTACTTC. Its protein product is CASSFSGTSGDTQYF.

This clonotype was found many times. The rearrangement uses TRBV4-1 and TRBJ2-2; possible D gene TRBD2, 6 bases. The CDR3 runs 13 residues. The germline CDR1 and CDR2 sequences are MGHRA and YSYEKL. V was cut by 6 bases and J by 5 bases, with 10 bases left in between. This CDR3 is CASRGTRTGELFF. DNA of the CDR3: TGCGCCAGCAGGGGGACTCGTACCGGGGAGCTGTTTTTT.

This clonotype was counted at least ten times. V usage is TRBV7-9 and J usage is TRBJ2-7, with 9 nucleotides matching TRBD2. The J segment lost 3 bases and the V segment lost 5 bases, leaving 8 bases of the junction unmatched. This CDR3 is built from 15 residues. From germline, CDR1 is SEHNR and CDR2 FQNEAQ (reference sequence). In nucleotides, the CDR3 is TGTGCCAGCAGCCCTGGCGGGGGGGGAAGCTACGAGCAGTACTTC. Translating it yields CASSPGGGGSYEQYF.

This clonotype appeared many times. CDR3 DNA: TGCAGTGCTAAGGGACAGGGTCTTTACGAGCAGTACTTC. It is translated as CSAKGQGLYEQYF. This rearrangement joins TRBV20-1 to TRBJ2-7; 9 nucleotides match TRBD1. The CDR3 spans 13 residues. J was trimmed by 4 bases and V by 4 bases; bases with no gene match: 5. Looked up from germline, CDR1 is DFQATT and CDR2 is SNEGSKA (reference sequence).

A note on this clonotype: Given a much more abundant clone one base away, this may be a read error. The CDR3, as DNA: TGCGCCAGTGGGGCTGGCGTGAACAATGAGCAGTTCTTC. It is translated as CASGAGVNNEQFF. This chain connects TRBV10-2 to TRBJ2-1, with D maybe TRBD1 (5 bases). The V gene lost 9 bases and the J gene lost 5 bases, with 14 bases spanning the gap. The germline V gene encodes CDR1 WSHSY and CDR2 SAAADI. The CDR3 totals 13 residues.

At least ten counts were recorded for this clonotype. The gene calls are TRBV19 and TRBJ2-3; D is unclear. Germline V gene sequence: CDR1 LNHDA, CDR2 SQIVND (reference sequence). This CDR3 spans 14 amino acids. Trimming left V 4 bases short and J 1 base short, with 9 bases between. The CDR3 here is CASSTRSGTDTQYF. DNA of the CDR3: TGTGCCAGTAGTACTCGGTCTGGCACAGATACGCAGTATTTT. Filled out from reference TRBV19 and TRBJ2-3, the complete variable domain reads DGGITQSPKYLFRKEGQNVTLSCEQNLNHDAMYWYRQDPGQGLRLIYYSQIVNDFQKGDIAEGYSVSREKKESFPLTVTSAQKNPTAFYLCASSTRSGTDTQYFGPGTRLTVL.

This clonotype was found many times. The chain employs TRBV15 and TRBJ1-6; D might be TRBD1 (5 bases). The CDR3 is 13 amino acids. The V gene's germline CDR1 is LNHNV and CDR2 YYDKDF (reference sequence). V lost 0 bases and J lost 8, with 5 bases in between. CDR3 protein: CATSREGDSPLHF. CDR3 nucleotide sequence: TGTGCCACCAGCAGAGAGGGGGATTCACCCCTCCACTTT. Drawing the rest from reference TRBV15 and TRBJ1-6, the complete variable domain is DAMVIQNPRYQVTQFGKPVTLSCSQTLNHNVMYWYQQKSSQAPKLLFHYYDKDFNNEADTPDNFQSRRPNTSFCFLDIRSPGLGDTAMYLCATSREGDSPLHFGNGTRLTVT.

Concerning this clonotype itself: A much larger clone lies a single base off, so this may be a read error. The CDR3 DNA reads as TGTGCCGGCAGACAGGGTGACCAGCCCCAGCATTTT. The encoded protein is CAGRQGDQPQHF. The chain is built from TRBV6-2 or TRBV6-3 and TRBJ1-5, with 7 nucleotides matching TRBD1. Germline-derived CDR1 and CDR2 are MNHEY and SVGEGT. This CDR3 region has 12 residues.

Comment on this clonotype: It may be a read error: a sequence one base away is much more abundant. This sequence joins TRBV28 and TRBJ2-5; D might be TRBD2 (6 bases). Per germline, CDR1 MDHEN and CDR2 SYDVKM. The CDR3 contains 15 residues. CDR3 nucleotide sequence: TGTGCCAGCCAGGCCCCTAGCGTGTACCAAGAGACCCGGTACTTC. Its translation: CASQAPSVYQETRYF.

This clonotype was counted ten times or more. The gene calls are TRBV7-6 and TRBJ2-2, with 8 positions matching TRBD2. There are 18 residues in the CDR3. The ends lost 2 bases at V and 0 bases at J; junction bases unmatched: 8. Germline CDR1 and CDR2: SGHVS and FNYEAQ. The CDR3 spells CASSLLGGGTPNTGELFF. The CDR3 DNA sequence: TGTGCCAGCAGCTTATTAGGCGGGGGGACCCCGAACACCGGGGAGCTGTTTTTT.

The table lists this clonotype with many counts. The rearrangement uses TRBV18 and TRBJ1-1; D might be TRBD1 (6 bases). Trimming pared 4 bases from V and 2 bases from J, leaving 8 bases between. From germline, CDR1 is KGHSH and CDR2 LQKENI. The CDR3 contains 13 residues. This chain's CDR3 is CASSRDINTEAFF. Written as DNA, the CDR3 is TGTGCCAGCTCACGGGACATTAACACTGAAGCTTTCTTT.

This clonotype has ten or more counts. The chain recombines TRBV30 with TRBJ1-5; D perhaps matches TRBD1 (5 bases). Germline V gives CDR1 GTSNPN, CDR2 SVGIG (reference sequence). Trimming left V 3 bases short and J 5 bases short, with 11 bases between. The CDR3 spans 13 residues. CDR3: CAWSGDRYQPQHF. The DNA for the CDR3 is TGTGCCTGGAGCGGCGACAGATATCAGCCCCAGCATTTT.

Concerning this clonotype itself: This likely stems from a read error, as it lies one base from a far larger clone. In DNA form, the CDR3 reads TGTGCCAGCAGTGACCCGGTACAGGGGGCCAATGAGCAGTTCTTC. Translation gives CASSDPVQGANEQFF. The V gene is TRBV6-1, the J gene TRBJ2-1; 9 bases map to TRBD1. V trimming: 3 bases; J trimming: 6 bases; junction bases outside the gene matches: 6. Germline CDR1 MNHNS, CDR2 SASEGT. The CDR3 loop spans 15 amino acids.

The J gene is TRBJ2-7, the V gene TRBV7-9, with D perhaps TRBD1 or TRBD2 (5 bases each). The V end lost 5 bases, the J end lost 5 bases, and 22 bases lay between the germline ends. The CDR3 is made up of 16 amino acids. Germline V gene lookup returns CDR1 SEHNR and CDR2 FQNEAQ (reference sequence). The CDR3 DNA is TGTGCCAGCAGCCCTACGACCGGGACCCCGTTCGACGAGCAGTACTTC. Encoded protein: CASSPTTGTPFDEQYF.

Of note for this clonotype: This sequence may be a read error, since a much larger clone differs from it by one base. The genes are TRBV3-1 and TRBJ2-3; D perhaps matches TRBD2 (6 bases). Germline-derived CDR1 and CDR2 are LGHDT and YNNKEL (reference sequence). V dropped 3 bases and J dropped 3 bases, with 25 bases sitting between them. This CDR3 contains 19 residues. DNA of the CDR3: TGTGCCAGCAGCCATTCCTTCTCCAGGGAGGCGAGACGGACAGATACGCAGTATTTT. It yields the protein CASSHSFSREARRTDTQYF.

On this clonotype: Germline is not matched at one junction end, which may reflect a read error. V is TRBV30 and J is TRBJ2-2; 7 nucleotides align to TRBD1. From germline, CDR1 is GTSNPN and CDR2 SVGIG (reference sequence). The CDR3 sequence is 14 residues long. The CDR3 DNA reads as TGTGCCTGGAGCGTAACAGGGGCCACCAGGGAGCTGTTTTTT. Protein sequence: CAWSVTGATRELFF.

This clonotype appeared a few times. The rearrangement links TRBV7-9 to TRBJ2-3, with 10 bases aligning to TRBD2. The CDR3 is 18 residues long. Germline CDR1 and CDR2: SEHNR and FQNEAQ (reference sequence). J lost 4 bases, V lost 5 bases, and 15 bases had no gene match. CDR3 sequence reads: CASSLIGSGRAVADTQYF. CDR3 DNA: TGTGCCAGCAGCCTAATCGGAAGCGGGAGGGCCGTGGCAGATACGCAGTATTTT.

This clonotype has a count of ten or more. CDR3 nucleotide sequence: TGTGCCAGCAGCTTAGGGAGGGTTAACACTGAAGCTTTCTTT. Encoded protein: CASSLGRVNTEAFF. V gene TRBV7-9 combines with J gene TRBJ1-1; no definite D call. V gave up 1 base and J gave up 2 bases, with 8 bases separating them. The CDR3 extends over 14 amino acids. CDR1 and CDR2 (germline): SEHNR, FQNEAQ (reference sequence). Looking up the rest from reference TRBV7-9 and TRBJ1-1 gives the full variable domain: DTGVSQNPRHKITKRGQNVTFRCDPISEHNRLYWYRQTLGQGPEFLTYFQNEAQLEKSRLLSDRFSAERPKGSFSTLEIQRTEQGDSAMYLCASSLGRVNTEAFFGQGTRLTVV.

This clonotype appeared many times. The CDR3 DNA reads TGTGCCAGCAGCAGGGGAACGGGCCTGAGAGATGAGTACTTC. Translation gives CASSRGTGLRDEYF. The genes are TRBV12-3 or TRBV12-4 and TRBJ2-5; possibly TRBD1 for D (6 bases). This CDR3 is 14 amino acids long. With 6 bases removed from V and 12 bases from J, the gap between germline ends came to 23 bases.

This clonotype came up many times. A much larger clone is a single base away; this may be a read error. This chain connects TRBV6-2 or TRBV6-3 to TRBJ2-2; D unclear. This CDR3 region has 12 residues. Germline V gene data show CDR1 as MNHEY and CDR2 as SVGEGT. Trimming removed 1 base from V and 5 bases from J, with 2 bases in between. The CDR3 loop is CASSYLTGELFF. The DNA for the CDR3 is TGTGCCAGCAGTTACTTGACCGGGGAGCTGTTTTTT.

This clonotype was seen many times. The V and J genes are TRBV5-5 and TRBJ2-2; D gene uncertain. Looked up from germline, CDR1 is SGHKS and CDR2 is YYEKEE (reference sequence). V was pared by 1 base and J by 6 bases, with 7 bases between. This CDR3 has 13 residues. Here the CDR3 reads CASSLSVAGELFF. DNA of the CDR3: TGTGCCAGCAGCTTGTCCGTGGCCGGGGAGCTGTTTTTT.

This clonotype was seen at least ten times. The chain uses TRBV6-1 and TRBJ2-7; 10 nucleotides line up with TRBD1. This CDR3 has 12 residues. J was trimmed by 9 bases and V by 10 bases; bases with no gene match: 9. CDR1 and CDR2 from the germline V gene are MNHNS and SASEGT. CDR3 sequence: CATGRTGGWQYF. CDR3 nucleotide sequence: TGTGCCACCGGAAGGACAGGGGGGTGGCAGTACTTC.

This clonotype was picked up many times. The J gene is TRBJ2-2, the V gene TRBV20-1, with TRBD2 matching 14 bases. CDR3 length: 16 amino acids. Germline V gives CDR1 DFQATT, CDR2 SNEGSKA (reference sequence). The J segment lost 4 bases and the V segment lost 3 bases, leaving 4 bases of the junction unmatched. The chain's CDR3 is CSARGLAGVGTGELFF. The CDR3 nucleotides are TGCAGTGCTAGGGGACTAGCGGGAGTCGGCACCGGGGAGCTGTTTTTT.

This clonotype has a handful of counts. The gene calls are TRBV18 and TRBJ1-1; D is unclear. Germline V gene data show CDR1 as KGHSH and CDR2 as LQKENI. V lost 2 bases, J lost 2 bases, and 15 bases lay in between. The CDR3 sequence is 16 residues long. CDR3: CASSPRRRGINTEAFF. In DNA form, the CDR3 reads TGTGCCAGCTCACCAAGACGCCGAGGGATTAACACTGAAGCTTTCTTT.